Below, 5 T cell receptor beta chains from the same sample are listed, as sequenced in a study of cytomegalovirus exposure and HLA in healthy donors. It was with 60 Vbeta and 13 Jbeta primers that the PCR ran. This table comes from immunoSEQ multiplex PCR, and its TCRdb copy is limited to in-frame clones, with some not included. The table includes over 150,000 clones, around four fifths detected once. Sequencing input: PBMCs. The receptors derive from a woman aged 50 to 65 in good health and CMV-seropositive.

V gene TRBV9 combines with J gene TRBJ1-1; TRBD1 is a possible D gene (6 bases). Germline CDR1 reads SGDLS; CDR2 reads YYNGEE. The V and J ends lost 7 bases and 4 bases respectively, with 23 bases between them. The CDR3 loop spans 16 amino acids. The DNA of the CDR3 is TGTGCCAGCCGGGGGGACACCGGCCCCGAAGGCACTGAAGCTTTCTTT. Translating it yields CASRGDTGPEGTEAFF.

DNA for the CDR3: TGTGCCAGCAGTCCCGAGGGGGTCTACAATGAGCAGTTCTTC. It yields the protein CASSPEGVYNEQFF. The chain carries TRBV6-6 and TRBJ2-1; perhaps TRBD1 as D (6 bases). Germline CDR1 reads MNHNY; CDR2 reads SVGAGI (reference sequence). Trimming removed 5 bases at V and 3 bases at J, with 11 bases between. The CDR3 is 14 amino acids.

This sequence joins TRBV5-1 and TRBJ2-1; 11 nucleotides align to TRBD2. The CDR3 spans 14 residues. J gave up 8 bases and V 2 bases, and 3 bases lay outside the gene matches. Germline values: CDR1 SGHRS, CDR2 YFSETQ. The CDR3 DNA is TGCGCCAGCAGCTTAACTAGCGGGGGTTATGAGCAGTTCTTC. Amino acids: CASSLTSGGYEQFF.

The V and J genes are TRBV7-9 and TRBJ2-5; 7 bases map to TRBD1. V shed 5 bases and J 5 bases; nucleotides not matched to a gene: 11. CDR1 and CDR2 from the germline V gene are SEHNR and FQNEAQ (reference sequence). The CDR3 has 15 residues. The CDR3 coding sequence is TGTGCCAGCAGCGCAGCGACAGGGCTTTTCGAGACCCAGTACTTC. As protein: CASSAATGLFETQYF.

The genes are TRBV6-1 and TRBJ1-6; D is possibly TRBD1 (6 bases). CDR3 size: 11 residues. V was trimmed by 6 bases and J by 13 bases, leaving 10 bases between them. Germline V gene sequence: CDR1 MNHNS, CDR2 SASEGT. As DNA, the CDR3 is TGTGCCAGCAGGGGGGCCTGGCCCCTCCACTTT. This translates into CASRGAWPLHF.